The T cell receptor beta chain under discussion was sequenced for a study of CD8 T cells in Susac syndrome. The sample holds one count of this clonotype. High-throughput TCR beta sequencing covered peripheral CD8+ and CD4+ T cells. In the multiple sclerosis control group, patients were treatment-naive and had stable or active relapsing-remitting disease. Negative isolation was used for CD8+ and CD4+ T cells and FACS enrichment for TEMRA cells. When the RNA was reverse transcribed, random hexamers were used with an input of roughly 0.45 to 1 ug. It was immunoSEQ multiplex PCR that amplified TCR beta CDR3 across 54 Vbeta and 13 Jbeta. TCRdb itself ran the immunoSEQ multiplex PCR reads through MiXCR, one entry per CDR3 protein. The table shows roughly 200,000 distinct CDR3 sequences, with more than 90% occurring only once. The sequence came from a human donor with multiple sclerosis. Sequences were obtained from CD4+ T cells from PBMCs.

The CDR3 reads CASSSRASPAKLFF. CDR3 DNA: TGTGCCAGCAGCTCGCGGGCCTCTCCGGCAAAACTGTTTTTT. The chain links TRBV11-1 to TRBJ1-4, with D hard to call. V lost 4 bases to trimming and J lost 10 bases, with 16 bases between them. This CDR3 contains 14 residues. CDR1 and CDR2 from the germline V gene are SGHAT and FQDESV (reference sequence). Filled out from reference TRBV11-1 and TRBJ1-4, the complete variable domain reads EAEVAQSPRYKITEKSQAVAFWCDPISGHATLYWYRQILGQGPELLVQFQDESVVDDSQLPKDRFSAERLKGVDSTLKIQPAELGDSAMYLCASSSRASPAKLFFGSGTQLSVL.